Listed below are T cell receptor beta chains from one sample, sequenced in a study of T cell changes during pregnancy in multiple sclerosis. The protocol was immunoSEQ multiplex PCR, while the TCRdb copy is restricted to in-frame clones and leaves out a portion. Counted here are 60,000 to 85,000 clones, roughly 90% occurring once; the ten biggest clones make up more than 1.4%. The sequenced sample was peripheral blood, obtained in the second trimester of pregnancy. Receptors were obtained from a female donor with multiple sclerosis, enrolled in a pregnancy study. Both conserved end residues are part of each CDR3. D genes are given only for firm matches. Rows give clone size only sometimes, using once, few, many, or a class for an expanded clone.

d_gene,j_gene,abundance,v_gene,CDR3aa,CDR3nt
-,TRBJ2-1,-,TRBV27,CASSLSRLEYNEQFF,TGTGCCAGCAGTTTATCTCGTCTAGAATATAATGAGCAGTTCTTC
TRBD1,TRBJ2-4,once,TRBV5-1,CASSLVGQGLAKNIQYF,TGCGCCAGCAGCTTGGTTGGACAGGGGCTAGCCAAAAACATTCAGTACTTC
TRBD2,TRBJ2-2,-,TRBV7-7,CASSFSGLADTGELFF,TGTGCCAGCAGCTTTTCGGGACTAGCGGACACCGGGGAGCTGTTTTTT
TRBD2,TRBJ2-3,-,TRBV9,CASSVSRREGGTQYF,TGTGCCAGCAGCGTTTCTCGGCGGGAGGGTGGTACGCAGTATTTT
-,TRBJ1-5,-,TRBV9,CASSPGGGSGQPQHF,TGTGCCAGCAGCCCCGGGGGAGGGTCGGGACAGCCCCAGCATTTT
TRBD2,TRBJ2-7,-,TRBV6-5,CASSPLAGADEQYF,TGTGCCAGCAGCCCACTAGCGGGAGCTGACGAGCAGTACTTC
TRBD2,TRBJ2-5,-,TRBV2,CASSEGLAGQETQYF,TGTGCCAGCAGTGAGGGACTAGCGGGGCAAGAGACCCAGTACTTC
-,TRBJ2-7,once,TRBV6-1,CASKAERGEQYF,TGTGCCAGCAAAGCTGAACGGGGCGAGCAGTACTTC
-,TRBJ1-2,-,TRBV7-9,CASSLAMAGLHGYTF,TGTGCCAGCAGCTTAGCGATGGCAGGCTTACATGGCTACACCTTC
-,TRBJ1-5,-,TRBV19,CASSIRVGNQPQHF,TGTGCCAGTAGTATCAGGGTGGGCAATCAGCCCCAGCATTTT
TRBD2,TRBJ2-5,-,TRBV30,CAWREASGGQETQYF,TGTGCCTGGAGGGAAGCTAGCGGGGGACAAGAGACCCAGTACTTC
TRBD1,TRBJ1-5,-,TRBV30,CACSWTGVYSNQPQHF,TGTGCCTGCAGTTGGACAGGAGTTTATAGCAATCAGCCCCAGCATTTT
-,TRBJ1-2,-,TRBV28,CASGDLILGCTF,TGTGCCAGCGGGGACTTAATTTTGGGGTGCACCTTC
-,TRBJ2-1,-,TRBV4-2,CASSQEAESGEQFF,TGTGCCAGCAGCCAAGAAGCGGAGTCGGGTGAGCAGTTCTTC
-,TRBJ1-1,-,TRBV9,CASSPPGGNTEAFF,TGTGCCAGCAGCCCACCCGGGGGGAACACTGAAGCTTTCTTT
TRBD2,TRBJ2-7,-,TRBV9,CASSVVPAGVYEQYF,TGTGCCAGCAGCGTAGTGCCAGCGGGGGTCTACGAGCAGTACTTC
-,TRBJ2-7,-,TRBV2,CASIRGKGYEQYF,TGTGCCAGCATACGAGGGAAGGGCTACGAGCAGTACTTC
TRBD1,TRBJ1-2,-,TRBV7-9,CASSRGTGAYGYTF,TGTGCCAGCAGCCGGGGGACAGGAGCCTATGGCTACACCTTC
-,TRBJ1-1,few,TRBV7-9,CASSSVTANTEAFF,TGTGCCAGCAGCTCAGTAACAGCTAACACTGAAGCTTTCTTT
-,TRBJ2-3,-,TRBV6-1,CASSFLGGGTDTQYF,TGTGCCAGCAGTTTTCTAGGGGGGGGCACAGATACGCAGTATTTT
TRBD1,TRBJ2-7,-,TRBV5-4,CASSSTGTGPYEQYF,TGTGCCAGCAGCTCTACCGGGACAGGACCCTACGAGCAGTACTTC
TRBD1,TRBJ1-2,once,TRBV6-1,CASRTGLGGYTF,TGTGCCAGCAGGACAGGGCTAGGAGGCTACACCTTC
-,TRBJ2-3,-,TRBV19,CASSGLRARGLNTDTQYF,TGTGCCAGTAGTGGACTCCGGGCCAGGGGATTAAACACAGATACGCAGTATTTT
-,TRBJ1-6,-,TRBV30,CAWSLRQNSPLHF,TGTGCCTGGAGTTTGCGGCAAAATTCACCCCTCCACTTT
-,TRBJ1-1,-,TRBV30,CAWSTSGNTEAFF,TGTGCCTGGAGTACGTCAGGGAACACTGAAGCTTTCTTT
TRBD2,TRBJ2-3,-,TRBV4-2,CASSQERGGPDTQYF,TGTGCCAGCAGCCAAGAGCGGGGGGGCCCAGATACGCAGTATTTT
TRBD2,TRBJ2-3,-,TRBV14,CASSLLTGGDTDTQYF,TGTGCCAGCAGCCTCCTAACCGGGGGGGACACGGATACGCAGTATTTT
TRBD1,TRBJ1-2,few,TRBV19,CASSMFDRVLTGGYTF,TGTGCCAGTAGTATGTTCGACAGGGTTTTAACGGGCGGCTACACCTTC
-,TRBJ1-6,-,TRBV5-1,CASSSGILGNSPLHF,TGCGCCAGCAGCTCAGGGATTCTAGGGAATTCACCCCTCCACTTT
TRBD2,TRBJ2-1,-,TRBV5-1,CASRSAGGIREQFF,TGCGCCAGCAGATCTGCGGGAGGGATTCGGGAGCAGTTCTTC
-,TRBJ2-5,-,TRBV19,CASSRRAGETQYF,TGTGCCAGTAGTAGGCGAGCAGGAGAGACCCAGTACTTC
TRBD2,TRBJ2-7,-,TRBV6-5,CASSYSAGEVYEQYF,TGTGCCAGCAGTTACTCGGCGGGAGAAGTCTACGAGCAGTACTTC
TRBD2,TRBJ2-2,-,TRBV4-3,CASSQESGGAGELFF,TGCGCCAGCAGCCAAGAAAGCGGGGGTGCAGGGGAGCTGTTTTTT
-,TRBJ1-1,-,TRBV11-3,CASSFNWNTEAFF,TGTGCCAGCAGCTTTAATTGGAACACTGAAGCTTTCTTT
-,TRBJ1-5,-,TRBV15,CATSRDLEISNQPQHF,TGTGCCACCAGCAGAGATCTTGAGATTAGCAATCAGCCCCAGCATTTT